This TCR beta chain was identified during a study of cytotoxic CD8 clonotypes in ibrutinib-treated CLL. The study's findings and limits: The clonality went up when patients responded to ibrutinib and dropped back toward baseline at progression.

This CDR3 contains 14 residues. Repertoires were generated with immunoSEQ multiplex PCR, while TCRdb's copy carries only in-frame clones and drops some. The sample has some 76,000 clones, 70% to 90% seen once; the top ten hold less than 45%. Remarks on this clone: Its specificity is not known.

The receptor's source is a human donor with chronic lymphocytic leukemia. The chain recombines TRBV21-1 with TRBJ1-5. TRBV21-1 is described as a pseudogene. The sample consisted of PBMCs, taken after 24 months of ibrutinib treatment. The CDR3 loop is CASSSGGSYMPQHF. The CDR3 region has the DNA TGTGCCAGCAGCTCTGGGGGGTCGTATATGCCCCAGCATTTT.